This TCR beta chain came from a study of shared clonotypes between healthy human individuals. Donors were Caucasian adults residing in Nashville, Tennessee, USA. As for this clone: As yet, its antigen is unknown.

The CDR3 contains 17 residues. V lost 5 bases, J lost 5 bases, and 17 bases stayed unmatched. Germline lookup yields CDR1 MNHEY and CDR2 SMNVEV (reference sequence). Study-wide results and limits: Despite large depth, sorted-subset datasets appeared incompletely sequenced. The study generally estimated greater richness for naive than memory subsets.

Repertoires were generated with immunoSEQ multiplex PCR, while TCRdb's copy carries only in-frame clones and drops some. The sample lists roughly 2.4 million clones; about 94% were seen once. The material sequenced was naive CD4+ T cells sorted from blood. Subset given: CD45RA+ positively selected. This sequence was found in a man aged 18-30 years in good health. This chain links TRBV27 with TRBJ2-5; 7 bases agree with TRBD1. The CDR3 DNA follows: TGTGCCAGCAGTGTATTCCGAGGGGGCGCGCGGCGGGAGACCCAGTACTTC. Residues: CASSVFRGGARRETQYF.